The 26 T cell receptor beta chains below all came from one sample that was sequenced in a study of T cells in Graves' hyperthyroidism and ophthalmopathy. From RNA transcripts, TCR beta CDR3 regions were amplified. HTBI primers were employed in a first-round RT-PCR of the TCR CDR3. MiXCR was run by TCRdb on the multiplex PCR reads, yielding one entry per CDR3 protein. Here the sample spans about 380,000 distinct CDR3 sequences, around 13% being singletons. The sequenced material came from blood. Receptor source: a woman between 55 and 75 years old with Graves' hyperthyroidism.

This clonotype came up many times. This chain joins TRBV6-1 and TRBJ2-1; 10 bases map to TRBD2. The ends lost 6 bases at V and 0 bases at J; junction bases unmatched: 2. Germline V gene data show CDR1 as MNHNS and CDR2 as SASEGT. The CDR3 contains 15 residues. The CDR3 bases are TGTGCCAGCAGAACTAGCGGGGCCTCCTACAATGAGCAGTTCTTC. This translates into CASRTSGASYNEQFF.

In this sample, this clonotype turned up a few times. This rearrangement joins TRBV7-2 to TRBJ2-5; 9 nucleotides line up with TRBD1. The trim removed 5 bases at V and 1 base at J, leaving 5 bases unmatched. Germline CDR1 and CDR2: SGHTA and FQGNSA. The CDR3 runs 15 residues. CDR3 nucleotides: TGTGCCAGCAGCAGGGGACAGGGAGGCCAAGAGACCCAGTACTTC. Residues: CASSRGQGGQETQYF.

In this sample, this clonotype turned up many times. The chain joins TRBV10-3 to TRBJ2-3; 11 bases align to TRBD2. The CDR3 contains 16 residues. With 4 bases clipped from V and 0 bases from J, the junction kept 3 bases outside the gene matches. CDR1 and CDR2 (germline): ENHRY, SYGVKD. This CDR3 reads CAISAIAGGSTDTQYF. The CDR3 coding sequence is TGTGCCATCAGTGCGATAGCGGGAGGGAGCACAGATACGCAGTATTTT.

Regarding this clonotype: This CDR3 is missing its conserved last phenylalanine or tryptophan, likely due to a read error. The rearrangement joins TRBV11-3 to TRBJ2-2, with a tentative D call TRBD2 (5 bases). The CDR3 is 15 residues long. Per germline, CDR1 SGHNT and CDR2 YENEEA. Trimming took off 6 bases at V and 7 bases at J, with 18 bases between the two ends. This chain's CDR3 is CASSLSQSGGGELFL. CDR3 nucleotides: TGTGCCAGCAGTTTGAGCCAATCCGGAGGCGGGGAGCTGTTTCTT.

This clonotype was seen ten or more times. The J gene is TRBJ1-3, the V gene TRBV7-9; D remains unclear. CDR3 size: 15 residues. Trimming shortened V by 3 bases and J by 0 bases, and 9 bases separated the two germline ends. CDR1 and CDR2 (germline): SEHNR, FQNEAQ (reference sequence). In nucleotides, the CDR3 is TGTGCCAGCAGCTTTTACTCGGACTCTGGAAACACCATATATTTT. This gives the protein CASSFYSDSGNTIYF.

This clonotype was counted many times. V and J are TRBV12-3 or TRBV12-4 and TRBJ2-7, with 7 positions matching TRBD2. The ends lost 6 bases at V and 3 bases at J; junction bases unmatched: 5. The CDR3 is 13 residues long. DNA of the CDR3: TGTGCCAGCAGACTTGCTAGCGGCTACGAGCAGTACTTC. Translating gives CASRLASGYEQYF.

CDR3 region: CSAKAGIETQYF. The CDR3 DNA reads TGCAGTGCTAAGGCAGGGATAGAGACCCAGTACTTC. V gene TRBV20-1 combines with J gene TRBJ2-5, with D tentatively TRBD1 (5 bases). There are 12 residues in the CDR3. V was pared by 4 bases and J by 4 bases, with 10 bases between. Germline CDR1 reads DFQATT; CDR2 reads SNEGSKA (reference sequence).

This clonotype was seen at least ten times. The genes are TRBV20-1 and TRBJ1-4; no firm D call. Trimming cost V 0 bases and J 5 bases, with 10 bases left between them. CDR3 length: 14 residues. Germline-derived CDR1 and CDR2 are DFQATT and SNEGSKA (reference sequence). The CDR3 region has the DNA TGCAGTGCTAGAGATGACACGGCAAATGAAAAACTGTTTTTT. This encodes CSARDDTANEKLFF.

In this sample, this clonotype turned up a few times. This sequence joins TRBV6-5 and TRBJ2-1; the match to TRBD1 covers 9 bases. From germline, CDR1 is MNHEY and CDR2 SVGAGI. V dropped 1 base and J dropped 8; count of bases not matched to a gene: 6. CDR3 length: 15 amino acids. CDR3 region: CASSYLGTGRHEQFF. The CDR3 DNA reads TGTGCCAGCAGTTACTTAGGGACAGGGCGCCATGAGCAGTTCTTC.

This clonotype was seen more than once but under ten times. The CDR3 DNA is TGTGCCAGCAGGTTGGGGCAACGCTACACTGAAGCTTTCTTT. It codes for CASRLGQRYTEAFF. The rearrangement links TRBV7-2 to TRBJ1-1; tentative D call: TRBD1 (5 bases). The CDR3 runs 14 residues. Trimming left V 6 bases short and J 3 bases short, with 14 bases between. Germline V lookup: CDR1 SGHTA, CDR2 FQGNSA.

This clonotype was picked up many times. This chain connects TRBV5-1 to TRBJ2-5, with 10 bases aligning to TRBD1. The CDR3 has 14 residues. Germline assignment: CDR1 SGHRS and CDR2 YFSETQ. V trimming: 4 bases; J trimming: 4 bases; junction bases outside the gene matches: 4. The CDR3 nucleotides read TGCGCCAGCAGCATCGGACAGGGGGGAGAGACCCAGTACTTC. This translates into CASSIGQGGETQYF.

This clonotype was detected only a few times. The V call is TRBV6-5, the J call TRBJ1-2; D is undetermined. Trimming removed 2 bases from V and 5 bases from J, with 9 bases in between. Germline assignment: CDR1 MNHEY and CDR2 SVGAGI. The CDR3 is 13 residues long. CDR3 protein: CASSYGAPYGYTF. In nucleotides, the CDR3 is TGTGCCAGCAGTTACGGCGCGCCGTATGGCTACACCTTC.

Ten or more counts support this clonotype. V is TRBV9 and J is TRBJ2-5; D is unclear. V was shortened by 0 bases and J by 5 bases, with 8 bases between the two germline ends. The CDR3 spans 13 residues. The germline gives CDR1 SGDLS, CDR2 YYNGEE. The CDR3, as DNA: TGTGCCAGCAGCGTAGTACCCCAGGAGACCCAGTACTTC. Translated, it gives CASSVVPQETQYF.

A word on this clonotype: A much larger clone differs by one base, so this may be a read error. CDR3 DNA: TGTGCTCGTGGCAGGATTGTCACTGAAGCTTTCTTT. Amino acids: CARGRIVTEAFF. The chain couples TRBV12-5 to TRBJ1-1, with unresolved D. The CDR3 covers 12 residues. Germline-derived CDR1 and CDR2 are LGHNT and FRNRAP. Filled out from reference TRBV12-5 and TRBJ1-1, the complete variable domain reads DARVTQTPRHKVTEMGQEVTMRCQPILGHNTVFWYRQTMMQGLELLAYFRNRAPLDDSGMPKDRFSAEMPDATLATLKIQPSEPRDSAVYFCARGRIVTEAFFGQGTRLTVV.

The chain couples TRBV20-1 to TRBJ2-1, with TRBD2 matching 10 bases. V lost 0 bases and J lost 6; bases outside the gene matches: 5. The CDR3 spans 15 residues. Germline V gene lookup returns CDR1 DFQATT and CDR2 SNEGSKA (reference sequence). CDR3 amino acids: CSARDASGSLNEQFF. DNA of the CDR3: TGCAGTGCTAGAGACGCTAGCGGGAGCCTCAATGAGCAGTTCTTC.

In this sample, this clonotype turned up many times. This chain uses TRBV7-8 with TRBJ1-1; D remains unclear. The germline V gene has CDR1 SGHVS and CDR2 FQNEAQ. V was trimmed by 5 bases and J by 0 bases, leaving 13 bases between them. There are 15 residues in the CDR3. The DNA for the CDR3 is TGTGCCAGCAGCATTATGGGCACAGTGAACACTGAAGCTTTCTTT. Its protein product is CASSIMGTVNTEAFF.

This clonotype appeared many times. The genes are TRBV6-5 and TRBJ1-2, with D unresolved. The CDR3 is made up of 15 amino acids. Germline V gene data show CDR1 as MNHEY and CDR2 as SVGAGI. V was clipped by 0 bases and J by 1 base, with 9 bases between them. The CDR3 here is CASSYSLQSNYGYTF. For the CDR3, the DNA is TGTGCCAGCAGTTACTCCTTACAGAGTAACTATGGCTACACCTTC.

V and J are TRBV30 and TRBJ2-4; the D call may be TRBD1 or TRBD2 (6 bases each). The germline gives CDR1 GTSNPN, CDR2 SVGIG (reference sequence). This CDR3 has 15 amino acids. V was trimmed by 6 bases and J by 2 bases, leaving 17 bases between them. CDR3: CACLKPGATKNIQYF. The CDR3 bases are TGTGCCTGCCTTAAGCCGGGGGCGACCAAAAACATTCAGTACTTC.

The table lists this clonotype with many counts. The rearrangement joins TRBV19 to TRBJ2-5; 8 bases map to TRBD2. Trimming cost V 7 bases and J 1 base; bases outside gene matches: 11. The CDR3 spans 16 residues. Germline CDR1 and CDR2: LNHDA and SQIVND (reference sequence). The CDR3 DNA reads TGTGCCAGTAATCAGCGGGGGCGGGTTCCCCAAGAGACCCAGTACTTC. Protein product: CASNQRGRVPQETQYF.

This clonotype was counted between two and nine times. The rearrangement links TRBV28 to TRBJ1-2; D not certain. The CDR3 runs to 11 residues. Germline-derived CDR1 and CDR2 are MDHEN and SYDVKM. The V end was cut by 7 bases, the J end by 3 bases, with 6 bases between. DNA of the CDR3: TGTGCCAGCATGGGAGACTATGGCTACACCTTC. It encodes CASMGDYGYTF.

Ten or more counts support this clonotype. This chain connects TRBV5-8 to TRBJ2-3; D tentatively reads TRBD1 or TRBD2 (5 bases each). V was cut by 3 bases and J by 0 bases, with 14 bases left in between. This CDR3 has 16 amino acids. From germline, CDR1 is SGHTS and CDR2 YDEGEE. CDR3 nucleotide sequence: TGTGCCAGCAGCTCGGGACCGCGGTTTAGCACAGATACGCAGTATTTT. It encodes CASSSGPRFSTDTQYF.

Turning to this clonotype: This sequence may be a read error, since a much larger clone differs from it by one base. This chain links TRBV3-1 with TRBJ2-1; 11 bases line up with TRBD1. The J call may be mistaken, given a closer DNA end match to TRBJ2-7. Per the germline V gene, CDR1 is LGHDT and CDR2 is YNNKEL (reference sequence). The CDR3 totals 15 residues. CDR3 nucleotides: TGTGCCAGCAGTTATACCGGGACAGGGGGAACTGAGCAGTACTTC. Amino acid sequence: CASSYTGTGGTEQYF.

This clonotype was detected many times. The gene calls are TRBV6-1 and TRBJ2-1, with 15 positions matching TRBD2. Trimming took 6 bases from V and 1 from J; bases not matched to a gene: 10. Looked up from germline, CDR1 is MNHNS and CDR2 is SASEGT. The length of the CDR3 is 19 residues. CDR3 in DNA: TGTGCCAGCAGCTATATGACGGGACTAGCGGGAGGATCCTACAATGAGCAGTTCTTC. Its translation is CASSYMTGLAGGSYNEQFF.

This clonotype has a count of ten or more. V usage is TRBV18 and J usage is TRBJ2-3; D remains unclear. The germline V and J ends were trimmed by 2 bases and 0 bases, with 3 bases remaining between them. Per the germline V gene, CDR1 is KGHSH and CDR2 is LQKENI. The CDR3 runs 13 residues. For the CDR3, the DNA is TGTGCCAGCTCACCAGGGAGCACAGATACGCAGTATTTT. Protein: CASSPGSTDTQYF.

This clonotype has just a few counts. V is TRBV2 and J is TRBJ1-1, with 7 bases that match TRBD1. Per germline, CDR1 SNHLY and CDR2 FYNNEI. The CDR3 consists of 13 residues. J was trimmed by 6 bases and V by 7 bases; bases with no gene match: 8. This CDR3 reads CASNPTGLAEAFF. CDR3 nucleotides: TGTGCCAGCAACCCGACAGGGTTGGCTGAAGCTTTCTTT.

The chain recombines TRBV20-1 with TRBJ2-1; TRBD2 matches at 8 bases. Germline lookup yields CDR1 DFQATT and CDR2 SNEGSKA (reference sequence). The CDR3 contains 18 residues. The junction had 16 bases not matched to a gene; V was cut back by 4 bases and J by 2 bases. CDR3 residues: CSANQRERSRFPYNEQFF. The DNA for the CDR3 is TGCAGTGCTAATCAGCGGGAGCGCTCTCGTTTCCCCTACAATGAGCAGTTCTTC.